This T cell receptor beta chain was obtained from a study of blood T cells in healthy people across ages (dated by TCRdb to between 2014 and 2017). A note on the overall study: In model experiments, template switching captured roughly one uniquely barcoded TCR beta cDNA molecule for every two T cells. Donors of different ages were randomly distributed across sequencing lanes to avoid experimental bias. Using the same blood draw, the study looked at two additional independent replicas of 1 million unique cDNA reads for two donors, one aged 18 to 30 and the other aged 80 or older. Donors were grouped into four age groups: young (average roughly 17 years), middle-aged (about 40), aged (around 66) and long-lived (just over 80). The study measured age-related changes in TCR beta repertoire diversity using deep sequencing normalized with unique cDNA molecular identifiers.

Systemically healthy Caucasian individuals from Russia, 35 to 50 in total and aged about 6 to 95 years, were included as donors. Around 9.7 milliliters of peripheral blood were collected from each donor into EDTA-treated Vacutainer tubes. Ficoll-Paque density-gradient centrifugation was used to isolate PBMCs, with at least 6 million per sample. Total RNA, at least 5 micrograms per sample, was extracted from PBMCs with Trizol reagent. Naive CD45RAhigh/CD27high T cell percentages were measured by flow cytometry on a PBMC aliquot from every donor. The library was built by means of 5' RACE. TCRdb records Illumina HiSeq 2500 as the sequencer. A second roughly 7 to 12 cycle PCR used a sample-barcoded 5' primer and a J-beta primer mix. A unique molecular identifier was introduced onto each TCR beta cDNA molecule by a template-switch 5' adaptor carrying 12 random nucleotides. At least 2.5 million CDR3-containing paired-end reads were obtained from each sample. First-strand cDNA was synthesized from all RNA with the Mint cDNA synthesis kit, primed by a TRBC-specific oligonucleotide. Following uracil-DNA glycosylase treatment, all cDNA underwent a first 18-cycle PCR with the universal primers M1SS and BC2_uni_R. Under the source paper's analysis protocol: Normalization of each sample was performed by random selection of 1 million high-quality reads, each carrying a distinct molecular identifier. Instead of being binned into consensus sequences, reads with shared molecular identifiers were discarded. MiTCR, with a Q25 quality threshold and the strictest error-elimination algorithm, was used for CDR3 identification, clonotype clustering and error correction. A nonparametric unseen species model using Euler transformation provided a lower-bound estimate of total TCR beta diversity. TCRdb itself trimmed the public reads at Q25 with fastp, ran MiXCR and retained productive beta chains. Rows with a matching CDR3 protein are joined into one entry that keeps the most common DNA and genes. These V and J calls rely on TCRdb rather than the paper's analysis. This sample comprises over a million distinct CDR3 sequences, around 59% of them detected only once. The leading ten clones occupy under 8.5% of the sample.

The trim is 9 bases for V and 1 base for J, with a gap of 15 bases between the germline ends. From a lookup of the germline V gene (reference sequence), CDR1 and CDR2 are LNHDA and SQIVND. There are 14 amino acids in the CDR3, from cysteine to phenylalanine inclusive. Only CDR3 DNA is held: 42 bases, read in frame from base 1. With respect to this clonotype: Its specific antigen is unknown. There are no base qualities to consult, and no much larger clone falls within one base.

What the work shows at the level of the full study, not this receptor alone: Because donor CMV infection status was unknown, age-related changes in expanded clonotypes were potentially confounded. Total diversity estimates from one million sequenced T cells were considered lower bounds and underestimates. Since profiling was done on bulk unsorted PBMCs, naive and antigen-experienced compartments could not be conclusively compared. Compared with the aged group, the long-lived group had more naive CD4+ T cells, fewer expanded clones and increased TCR diversity, suggesting age selection. Observed TCR beta diversity correlated strongly with the percentage of naive T cells measured by flow cytometry. As age increased, observed TCR beta diversity per million T cells dropped in a roughly linear way, and a significant reduction was already evident by age about 40.

The sample consisted of blood. This sequence originates from a man younger than 35 in good health. The chain joins TRBV19 to TRBJ1-1; a tentative D match to TRBD1 spans 5 bases. DNA sequence: TGTGCCAGCCGGAAAGCGACAGAGAACACTGAAGCTTTCTTT. This is translated as CASRKATENTEAFF.